The 4 T cell receptor beta chains given below trace back to one sample, sequenced in a study of cytomegalovirus exposure and HLA in healthy donors. The protocol was immunoSEQ multiplex PCR, while the TCRdb copy is restricted to in-frame clones and leaves out a portion. This sample has fewer than 90,000 clones, with 90% to 96% found just once. The specimen was PBMCs. The receptors derive from a man younger than 35 in good health and CMV-seropositive.

V usage is TRBV5-1 and J usage is TRBJ2-5; the match to TRBD1 covers 8 bases. V lost 0 bases and J lost 1; bases outside the gene matches: 5. From germline, CDR1 is SGHRS and CDR2 YFSETQ. The CDR3 totals 16 residues. CDR3 residues: CASSLDGQGLQETQYF. The CDR3, as DNA: TGCGCCAGCAGCTTGGATGGACAGGGCCTCCAAGAGACCCAGTACTTC.

This sequence joins TRBV6-5 and TRBJ2-1; weak D call: TRBD2 (5 bases). Deletions cut 2 bases from V and 10 bases from J, with 12 bases between. The CDR3 has 13 residues. The V gene's germline CDR1 is MNHEY and CDR2 SVGAGI. The CDR3, as DNA: TGTGCCAGCAGTTACGGAATAGCGCAAGAGCAGTTCTTC. This encodes CASSYGIAQEQFF.

The chain carries TRBV5-1 and TRBJ2-1, with 9 bases aligning to TRBD2. After removal of 3 bases from V and 7 bases from J, the junction contained 5 bases not matched to a gene. The CDR3 has 14 amino acids. Germline-derived CDR1 and CDR2 are SGHRS and YFSETQ. The CDR3 protein is CASSSPSGNNEQFF. For the CDR3, the DNA is TGCGCCAGCAGCTCTCCTAGCGGGAATAATGAGCAGTTCTTC.

This chain links TRBV10-3 with TRBJ2-1; possibly TRBD2 for D (6 bases). The CDR3 totals 14 residues. Trimming took off 6 bases at V and 3 bases at J, with 12 bases between the two ends. Germline V gene data show CDR1 as ENHRY and CDR2 as SYGVKD. CDR3 nucleotides: TGTGCCATCAGGGGACGGGAGTTCTACAATGAGCAGTTCTTC. Translation: CAIRGREFYNEQFF.